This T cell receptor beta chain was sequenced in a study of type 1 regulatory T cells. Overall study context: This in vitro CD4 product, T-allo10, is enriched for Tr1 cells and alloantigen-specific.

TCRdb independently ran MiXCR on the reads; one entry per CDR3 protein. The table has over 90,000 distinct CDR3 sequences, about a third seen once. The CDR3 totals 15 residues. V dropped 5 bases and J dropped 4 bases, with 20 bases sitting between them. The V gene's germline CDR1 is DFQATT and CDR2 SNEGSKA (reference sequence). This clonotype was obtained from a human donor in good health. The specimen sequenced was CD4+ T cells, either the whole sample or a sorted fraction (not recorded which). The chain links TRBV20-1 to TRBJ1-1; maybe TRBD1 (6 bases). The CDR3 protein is CSALPIEGGGTEAFF. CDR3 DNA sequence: TGCAGTGCTCTTCCAATCGAGGGGGGGGGCACTGAAGCTTTCTTT.